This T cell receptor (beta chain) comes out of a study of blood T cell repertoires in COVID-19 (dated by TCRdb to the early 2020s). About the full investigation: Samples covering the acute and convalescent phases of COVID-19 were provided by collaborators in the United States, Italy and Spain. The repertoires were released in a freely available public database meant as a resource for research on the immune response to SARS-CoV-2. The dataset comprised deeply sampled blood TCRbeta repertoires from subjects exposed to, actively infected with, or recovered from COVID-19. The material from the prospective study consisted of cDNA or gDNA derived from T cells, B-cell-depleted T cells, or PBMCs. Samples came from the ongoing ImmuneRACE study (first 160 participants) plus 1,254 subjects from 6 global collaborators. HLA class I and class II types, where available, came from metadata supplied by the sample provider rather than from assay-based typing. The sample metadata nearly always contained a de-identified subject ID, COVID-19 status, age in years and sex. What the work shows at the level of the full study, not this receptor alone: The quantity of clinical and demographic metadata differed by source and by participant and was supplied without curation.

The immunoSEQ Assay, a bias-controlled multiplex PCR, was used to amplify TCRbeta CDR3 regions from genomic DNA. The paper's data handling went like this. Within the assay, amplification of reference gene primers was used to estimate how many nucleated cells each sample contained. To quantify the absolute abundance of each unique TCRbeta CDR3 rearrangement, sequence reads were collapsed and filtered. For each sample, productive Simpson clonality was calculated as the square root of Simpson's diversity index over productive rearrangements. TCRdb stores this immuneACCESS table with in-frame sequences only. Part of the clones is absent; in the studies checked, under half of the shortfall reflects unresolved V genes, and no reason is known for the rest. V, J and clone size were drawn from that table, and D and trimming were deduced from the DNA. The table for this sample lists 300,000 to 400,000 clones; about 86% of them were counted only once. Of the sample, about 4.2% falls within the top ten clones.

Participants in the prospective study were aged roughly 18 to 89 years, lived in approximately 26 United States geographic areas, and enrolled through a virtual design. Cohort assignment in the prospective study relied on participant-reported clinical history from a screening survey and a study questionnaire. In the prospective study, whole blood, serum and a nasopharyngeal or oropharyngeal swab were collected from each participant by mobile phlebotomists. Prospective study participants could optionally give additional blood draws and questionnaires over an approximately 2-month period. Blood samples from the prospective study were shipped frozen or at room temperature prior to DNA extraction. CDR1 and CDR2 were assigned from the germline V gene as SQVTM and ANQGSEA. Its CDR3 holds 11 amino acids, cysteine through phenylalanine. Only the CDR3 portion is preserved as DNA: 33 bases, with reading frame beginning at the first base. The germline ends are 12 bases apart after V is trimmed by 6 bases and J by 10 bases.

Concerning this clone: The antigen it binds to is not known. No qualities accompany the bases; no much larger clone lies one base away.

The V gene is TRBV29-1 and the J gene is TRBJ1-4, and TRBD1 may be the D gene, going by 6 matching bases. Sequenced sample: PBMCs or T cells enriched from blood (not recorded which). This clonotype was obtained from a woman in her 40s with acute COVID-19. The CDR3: CSVADSVKLFF. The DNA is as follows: TGCAGCGTCGCGGACAGTGTAAAACTGTTTTTT.